Shown below are 16 T cell receptor beta chains from a single sample sequenced in a study of cytomegalovirus exposure and HLA in healthy donors. Here immunoSEQ multiplex PCR was the method, and the copy in TCRdb shows in-frame clones only, minus some. The sample lists some 240,000 clones, around four fifths occurring once. Material: PBMCs. These receptor sequences come from a woman in her late teens or twenties in good health and CMV-seronegative.

This clone is a singleton in its sample. The chain couples TRBV30 to TRBJ2-1, with 9 positions matching TRBD2. The CDR3 consists of 17 residues. Germline trimming cut 3 bases from V and 3 bases from J; bases unmatched to any gene: 12. CDR1 and CDR2 from the germline V gene are GTSNPN and SVGIG (reference sequence). The CDR3, as DNA: TGTGCCTGGAGGGGGATTGCCCCTAGCGGGGACTACAATGAGCAGTTCTTC. Translated, it gives CAWRGIAPSGDYNEQFF.

The chain links TRBV7-3 to TRBJ2-7; possible D gene TRBD2, 6 bases. This CDR3 spans 14 amino acids. With 1 base removed from V and 2 bases from J, the gap between germline ends came to 9 bases. Germline V CDR1 and CDR2: SGHTA, FQGTGA. The DNA for the CDR3 is TGTGCCAGCAGCTTAAACGCGGGGACCTACGAGCAGTACTTC. Residues: CASSLNAGTYEQYF.

This chain uses TRBV5-1 with TRBJ2-3; no reliable D call. Germline CDR1 SGHRS, CDR2 YFSETQ. This CDR3 contains 14 residues. The V end was cut by 4 bases, the J end by 4 bases, with 13 bases between. CDR3 in DNA: TGCGCCAGCAGCCCAAGTGTTGGGTCAGATACGCAGTATTTT. Amino acids: CASSPSVGSDTQYF.

V is TRBV28 and J is TRBJ1-3; D is uncertain. CDR1 and CDR2 (germline): MDHEN, SYDVKM. Trimming removed 7 bases from V and 0 bases from J, with 10 bases in between. The CDR3 totals 14 residues. The CDR3 here is CASTSVGSGNTIYF. In nucleotides, the CDR3 is TGTGCCAGCACTTCTGTAGGCTCTGGAAACACCATATATTTT.

V and J are TRBV6-5 and TRBJ2-7; possibly TRBD1 or TRBD2 for D (5 bases each). The CDR3 spans 15 residues. Germline CDR1 MNHEY, CDR2 SVGAGI. Trimming shortened V by 6 bases and J by 4 bases, and 19 bases separated the two germline ends. CDR3 amino acids: CASRWGPRGRYEQYF. CDR3 nucleotide sequence: TGTGCCAGCAGATGGGGACCCCGAGGAAGGTACGAGCAGTACTTC.

This chain uses TRBV27 with TRBJ2-5; TRBD2 matches at 7 bases. The CDR3 extends over 13 amino acids. Germline CDR1 MNHEY, CDR2 SMNVEV (reference sequence). J gave up 9 bases and V 7 bases, and 11 bases lay outside the gene matches. The CDR3 spells CASKGTARGAQYF. DNA for the CDR3: TGTGCCAGCAAGGGGACTGCCCGGGGGGCCCAGTACTTC.

This chain links TRBV30 with TRBJ2-1; 7 bases are shared with TRBD2. In germline, CDR1 is GTSNPN, CDR2 SVGIG (reference sequence). The CDR3 runs 15 residues. Germline trimming cut 3 bases from V and 6 bases from J; bases unmatched to any gene: 11. CDR3 amino acids: CAWSGGLRPLNEQFF. CDR3 coding DNA: TGTGCCTGGAGCGGGGGACTACGGCCCCTCAATGAGCAGTTCTTC.

V and J are TRBV5-4 and TRBJ1-2, with 7 nucleotides matching TRBD1. This CDR3 is built from 14 residues. V shed 4 bases, J shed 6 bases, and the junction held 9 bases outside the gene matches. Looked up from germline, CDR1 is SGHNT and CDR2 is YYREEE (reference sequence). CDR3 protein: CASSLMHRGDGYTF. The CDR3 DNA follows: TGTGCCAGCAGCCTGATGCACAGGGGTGATGGCTACACCTTC.

The genes are TRBV29-1 and TRBJ2-2; D perhaps matches TRBD2 (6 bases). CDR1 and CDR2 from the germline V gene are SQVTM and ANQGSEA. This CDR3 comprises 16 residues. Between the trimmed V and J ends, which lost 4 bases and 0 bases, there was a span of 15 bases. Written as DNA, the CDR3 is TGCAGCGTTGTTCTCCCGGGGGAAGCGAACACCGGGGAGCTGTTTTTT. Protein sequence: CSVVLPGEANTGELFF.

The chain couples TRBV27 to TRBJ1-4, with a tentative D call TRBD1 (6 bases). This CDR3 spans 14 amino acids. In germline, CDR1 is MNHEY, CDR2 SMNVEV (reference sequence). The V gene lost 9 bases and the J gene lost 10 bases, with 21 bases spanning the gap. The CDR3 reads CASSGDIGRGKLFF. The DNA of the CDR3 is TGTGCCAGTAGCGGGGACATTGGTCGGGGAAAACTGTTTTTT. Together with reference TRBV27 and TRBJ1-4, the CDR3 gives the full variable domain: EAQVTQNPRYLITVTGKKLTVTCSQNMNHEYMSWYRQDPGLGLRQIYYSMNVEVTDKGDVPEGYKVSRKEKRNFPLILESPSPNQTSLYFCASSGDIGRGKLFFGSGTQLSVL.

The chain carries TRBV7-9 and TRBJ2-5; tentatively, D is TRBD1 (6 bases). The ends were cut back, 5 bases at V and 5 bases at J, with 15 bases in the middle. Germline lookup yields CDR1 SEHNR and CDR2 FQNEAQ (reference sequence). The CDR3 sequence is 14 residues long. CDR3 loop: CASSPPGVGETQYF. The CDR3 DNA reads as TGTGCCAGCAGCCCGCCAGGGGTCGGGGAGACCCAGTACTTC.

The V gene is TRBV29-1, the J gene TRBJ1-2; a weak D match, TRBD1 (5 bases). The germline V gene encodes CDR1 SQVTM and CDR2 ANQGSEA. V was pared by 7 bases and J by 5 bases, with 17 bases between. The CDR3 runs to 13 residues. The CDR3 is CSATEGAGYGYTF. The DNA for the CDR3 is TGCAGCGCGACGGAGGGTGCAGGGTATGGCTACACCTTC.

The gene calls are TRBV28 and TRBJ2-7; D is possibly TRBD2 (6 bases). Germline V gives CDR1 MDHEN, CDR2 SYDVKM. V shed 7 bases and J shed 3 bases, with 13 bases lying between them. This CDR3 contains 13 residues. CDR3 region: CASTLGGYYEQYF. The CDR3 region has the DNA TGTGCCAGCACTTTGGGGGGTTACTACGAGCAGTACTTC.

The chain links TRBV18 to TRBJ1-2, with 8 positions matching TRBD1. After removal of 3 bases from V and 3 bases from J, the junction contained 3 bases not matched to a gene. CDR3 length equals 14 residues. Germline CDR1 and CDR2: KGHSH and LQKENI. The CDR3 region is CASSPPTGDYGYTF. In DNA form, the CDR3 reads TGTGCCAGCTCACCCCCGACAGGGGACTATGGCTACACCTTC.

The chain couples TRBV19 to TRBJ1-3; D possibly corresponds to TRBD1 (5 bases). This CDR3 is 12 amino acids long. The ends were cut back, 11 bases at V and 2 bases at J, with 10 bases in the middle. Germline CDR1 and CDR2: LNHDA and SQIVND (reference sequence). CDR3 amino acids: CASGTTGNTIYF. In DNA, the CDR3 is TGTGCCTCTGGGACCACTGGAAACACCATATATTTT.

This rearrangement joins TRBV6-6 to TRBJ2-1, with 7 bases lining up with TRBD2. V shed 6 bases and J 6 bases; nucleotides not matched to a gene: 8. This CDR3 spans 14 amino acids. CDR1 and CDR2 (germline): MNHNY, SVGAGI (reference sequence). The CDR3 spells CASRVSGAGNEQFF. In nucleotides, the CDR3 is TGTGCCAGCAGGGTCAGCGGGGCCGGCAATGAGCAGTTCTTC.